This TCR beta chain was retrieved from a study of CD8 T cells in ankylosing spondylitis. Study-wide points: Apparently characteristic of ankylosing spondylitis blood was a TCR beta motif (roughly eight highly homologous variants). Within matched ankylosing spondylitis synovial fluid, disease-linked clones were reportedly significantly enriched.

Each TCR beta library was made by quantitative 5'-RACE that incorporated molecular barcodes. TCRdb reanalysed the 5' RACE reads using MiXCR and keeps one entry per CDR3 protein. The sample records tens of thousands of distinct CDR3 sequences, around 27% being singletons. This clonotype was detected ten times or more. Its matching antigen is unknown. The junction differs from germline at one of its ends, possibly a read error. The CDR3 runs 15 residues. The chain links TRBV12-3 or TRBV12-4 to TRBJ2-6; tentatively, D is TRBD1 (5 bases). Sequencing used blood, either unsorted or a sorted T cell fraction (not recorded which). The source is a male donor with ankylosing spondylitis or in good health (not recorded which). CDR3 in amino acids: CASSLIGSGANGLTF. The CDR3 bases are TGTGCCAGCAGTTTGATCGGCTCTGGGGCCAACGGCCTGACTTTC.